This T cell receptor beta chain stems from a study of identical twins. Unmatched junction bases numbered 5, after V lost 0 bases and J lost 6 bases. This CDR3 spans 16 amino acids. Germline CDR1 is SGDLS and CDR2 is YYNGEE. In TCRdb, the 5' RACE reads were re-called with MiXCR into one record per CDR3 protein. The sample includes roughly 490,000 distinct CDR3 sequences, around 15% of them seen just once. The sample was also linked to a second study, of yellow fever vaccine responses in identical twins.

The TCR originated in a woman aged 18 to 35 in good health. V usage is TRBV9 and J usage is TRBJ2-1, with 11 bases that match TRBD2. Sequencing used CD4+ T cells sorted from blood. The CDR3 nucleotides are TGTGCCAGCAGCGTAGGTTCTGGGACTAGCGGCAATGAGCAGTTCTTC. Its protein is CASSVGSGTSGNEQFF.